The rows below give T cell receptor beta chains drawn from one sample of a study of cytomegalovirus exposure and HLA in healthy donors. Profiled with immunoSEQ multiplex PCR; TCRdb holds only in-frame clones, not every one. The data show 150,000 to 200,000 clones, 95% to 97% seen once. Specimen: PBMCs. These receptors were obtained from a woman aged 18-30 years in good health and CMV-seronegative. Both conserved end residues are part of each CDR3. The order of the fields is CDR3 protein, CDR3 DNA, D gene, J gene, clone size, V gene. A D gene is named only where the DNA matches it firmly. Only part of the rows carry a size: once, few, many, or a class if the clone is expanded.

CDR3aa: CASSSGQGKQYF
CDR3nt: TGTGCCAGCAGCTCTGGACAGGGAAAGCAGTACTTC
d_gene: TRBD1
j_gene: TRBJ2-7
abundance: .
v_gene: TRBV7-3

CDR3aa: CASSELWGGASSYNSPLHF
CDR3nt: TGTGCCAGCAGTGAACTTTGGGGGGGGGCCAGCTCCTATAATTCACCCCTCCACTTT
d_gene: .
j_gene: TRBJ1-6
abundance: .
v_gene: TRBV6-1

CDR3aa: CASSLGQGAPGELFF
CDR3nt: TGCGCCAGCAGCTTGGGTCAGGGGGCCCCCGGGGAGCTGTTTTTT
d_gene: TRBD1
j_gene: TRBJ2-2
abundance: .
v_gene: TRBV5-1

CDR3aa: CASSQDRTSGGYEQYF
CDR3nt: TGTGCCAGCTCACAGGATAGGACTAGCGGGGGATACGAGCAGTACTTC
d_gene: TRBD2
j_gene: TRBJ2-7
abundance: .
v_gene: TRBV18

CDR3aa: CASSLVSGGPTDTQYF
CDR3nt: TGTGCCAGCAGCTTAGTTAGCGGGGGCCCCACAGATACGCAGTATTTT
d_gene: TRBD2
j_gene: TRBJ2-3
abundance: once
v_gene: TRBV7-2

CDR3aa: CASSPGTNYGYTF
CDR3nt: TGTGCCAGCAGCCCAGGGACAAACTATGGCTACACCTTC
d_gene: .
j_gene: TRBJ1-2
abundance: .
v_gene: TRBV14

CDR3aa: CASSAGVGYEQYF
CDR3nt: TGCGCCAGCAGCGCGGGGGTGGGTTACGAGCAGTACTTC
d_gene: TRBD2
j_gene: TRBJ2-7
abundance: .
v_gene: TRBV4-3

CDR3aa: CASSLAEGAQHF
CDR3nt: TGTGCCAGCAGCTTAGCCGAGGGTGCCCAGCATTTT
d_gene: .
j_gene: TRBJ1-5
abundance: .
v_gene: TRBV11-2

CDR3aa: CASSSASGGHYEQYF
CDR3nt: TGTGCCAGCAGCTCAGCTAGCGGGGGACACTACGAGCAGTACTTC
d_gene: TRBD2
j_gene: TRBJ2-7
abundance: .
v_gene: TRBV11-1

CDR3aa: CASSRGTSSMETQYF
CDR3nt: TGCGCCAGCAGCCGAGGGACTAGCTCTATGGAGACCCAGTACTTC
d_gene: TRBD2
j_gene: TRBJ2-5
abundance: .
v_gene: TRBV4-3

CDR3aa: CASSLMKGQNTEAFF
CDR3nt: TGTGCCAGCAGCTTGATGAAGGGGCAGAACACTGAAGCTTTCTTT
d_gene: .
j_gene: TRBJ1-1
abundance: .
v_gene: TRBV7-9

CDR3aa: CASSYYLDKTQYF
CDR3nt: TGTGCCAGCAGTTACTACCTGGACAAGACCCAGTACTTC
d_gene: .
j_gene: TRBJ2-5
abundance: .
v_gene: TRBV6-5

CDR3aa: CAWRGGGENTEAFF
CDR3nt: TGTGCCTGGCGTGGAGGGGGGGAGAACACTGAAGCTTTCTTT
d_gene: .
j_gene: TRBJ1-1
abundance: .
v_gene: TRBV30

CDR3aa: CASSLEMSGGFGANVLTF
CDR3nt: TGTGCCAGCAGCTTAGAGATGTCAGGGGGCTTTGGGGCCAACGTCCTGACTTTC
d_gene: TRBD1
j_gene: TRBJ2-6
abundance: .
v_gene: TRBV7-9

CDR3aa: CAEQRWWTGGLGGYTF
CDR3nt: TGCGCCGAGCAGAGGTGGTGGACAGGGGGCTTGGGTGGCTACACCTTC
d_gene: TRBD1
j_gene: TRBJ1-2
abundance: .
v_gene: TRBV23-1

CDR3aa: CASSRGGQNTEAFF
CDR3nt: TGTGCCAGCAGCAGGGGGGGACAGAACACTGAAGCTTTCTTT
d_gene: .
j_gene: TRBJ1-1
abundance: .
v_gene: TRBV5-5

CDR3aa: CASSQPGTGGQETQYF
CDR3nt: TGTGCCAGCAGCCAACCCGGGACAGGGGGCCAAGAGACCCAGTACTTC
d_gene: TRBD1
j_gene: TRBJ2-5
abundance: .
v_gene: TRBV14

CDR3aa: CASSRLSPSGGGGTEAFF
CDR3nt: TGTGCCAGCAGCCGACTCTCCCCAAGCGGGGGCGGGGGCACTGAAGCTTTCTTT
d_gene: .
j_gene: TRBJ1-1
abundance: .
v_gene: TRBV5-6

CDR3aa: CASRVYADRAFSYEQYF
CDR3nt: TGTGCCAGTAGGGTTTACGCGGACAGAGCCTTCAGCTACGAGCAGTACTTC
d_gene: .
j_gene: TRBJ2-7
abundance: .
v_gene: TRBV19

CDR3aa: CASSMPTAGELFF
CDR3nt: TGTGCCAGTAGTATGCCGACAGCCGGGGAGCTGTTTTTT
d_gene: .
j_gene: TRBJ2-2
abundance: .
v_gene: TRBV19

CDR3aa: CAISQRGAYNEQFF
CDR3nt: TGTGCCATCAGTCAGCGGGGGGCTTACAATGAGCAGTTCTTC
d_gene: TRBD2
j_gene: TRBJ2-1
abundance: once
v_gene: TRBV10-3

CDR3aa: CASSLPDSYGYTF
CDR3nt: TGTGCCAGCAGCTTACCCGACAGCTATGGCTACACCTTC
d_gene: .
j_gene: TRBJ1-2
abundance: .
v_gene: TRBV7-9

CDR3aa: CASSLGAGDGNQPQHF
CDR3nt: TGTGCCAGCAGCTTAGGGGCAGGGGACGGCAATCAGCCCCAGCATTTT
d_gene: .
j_gene: TRBJ1-5
abundance: once
v_gene: TRBV7-9

CDR3aa: CASSTGTSTDTQYF
CDR3nt: TGTGCCAGCAGTACGGGAACCTCCACAGATACGCAGTATTTT
d_gene: .
j_gene: TRBJ2-3
abundance: .
v_gene: TRBV6-6

CDR3aa: CASNPAGTPTQYF
CDR3nt: TGTGCCAGCAACCCAGCCGGGACTCCCACCCAGTACTTC
d_gene: .
j_gene: TRBJ2-5
abundance: once
v_gene: TRBV7-2

CDR3aa: CASSIAVGQGRNEQYF
CDR3nt: TGTGCCAGTAGTATAGCTGTCGGACAGGGAAGGAACGAGCAGTACTTC
d_gene: TRBD1
j_gene: TRBJ2-7
abundance: .
v_gene: TRBV19

CDR3aa: CASALQGASGNTIYF
CDR3nt: TGTGCCAGTGCGCTACAGGGGGCTTCTGGAAACACCATATATTTT
d_gene: TRBD1
j_gene: TRBJ1-3
abundance: .
v_gene: TRBV19

CDR3aa: CASSLMTSGGAWETQYF
CDR3nt: TGTGCCAGCAGCTTAATGACTAGCGGGGGGGCCTGGGAGACCCAGTACTTC
d_gene: TRBD2
j_gene: TRBJ2-5
abundance: .
v_gene: TRBV7-2

CDR3aa: CASSLSGTDTQYF
CDR3nt: TGTGCCAGCAGCTTATCGGGAACAGATACGCAGTATTTT
d_gene: .
j_gene: TRBJ2-3
abundance: .
v_gene: TRBV7-2

CDR3aa: CASSFTEMNTEAFF
CDR3nt: TGTGCCAGCAGTTTCACGGAGATGAACACTGAAGCTTTCTTT
d_gene: .
j_gene: TRBJ1-1
abundance: .
v_gene: TRBV2

CDR3aa: CASSLALGGGGETQYF
CDR3nt: TGTGCCAGCAGCTTAGCACTAGGCGGGGGCGGAGAGACCCAGTACTTC
d_gene: .
j_gene: TRBJ2-5
abundance: .
v_gene: TRBV7-2

CDR3aa: CASTPKTRSSGANVLTF
CDR3nt: TGTGCCAGCACGCCCAAGACACGTAGCTCTGGGGCCAACGTCCTGACTTTC
d_gene: .
j_gene: TRBJ2-6
abundance: .
v_gene: TRBV5-4

CDR3aa: CASSVATGRGEQYF
CDR3nt: TGTGCCAGCAGCGTGGCTACAGGCCGTGGCGAGCAGTACTTC
d_gene: .
j_gene: TRBJ2-7
abundance: once
v_gene: TRBV9

CDR3aa: CAWSVGQGVYEQYF
CDR3nt: TGTGCCTGGAGTGTGGGACAGGGGGTTTACGAGCAGTACTTC
d_gene: TRBD1
j_gene: TRBJ2-7
abundance: .
v_gene: TRBV30

CDR3aa: CASRPSGDYNEQFF
CDR3nt: TGTGCCAGTCGGCCTAGCGGGGACTACAATGAGCAGTTCTTC
d_gene: TRBD2
j_gene: TRBJ2-1
abundance: .
v_gene: TRBV19

CDR3aa: CASSEAPQRQGNTEAFF
CDR3nt: TGTGCCAGCAGTGAGGCCCCGCAAAGACAGGGGAACACTGAAGCTTTCTTT
d_gene: TRBD1
j_gene: TRBJ1-1
abundance: .
v_gene: TRBV6-1

CDR3aa: CASIDGRTGGYEQYF
CDR3nt: TGTGCCAGCATAGACGGACGGACCGGGGGGTACGAGCAGTACTTC
d_gene: TRBD2
j_gene: TRBJ2-7
abundance: .
v_gene: TRBV6-1

CDR3aa: CASSEEEGSVAVYEKLFF
CDR3nt: TGTGCCAGCAGTGAAGAGGAGGGGTCGGTTGCCGTGTATGAAAAACTGTTTTTT
d_gene: .
j_gene: TRBJ1-4
abundance: .
v_gene: TRBV6-1

CDR3aa: CASSQDGGGYEQYF
CDR3nt: TGTGCCAGCAGCCAAGATGGCGGAGGATACGAGCAGTACTTC
d_gene: .
j_gene: TRBJ2-7
abundance: .
v_gene: TRBV4-2

CDR3aa: CASSVRGGNTEAFF
CDR3nt: TGTGCCAGCAGCGTGAGGGGGGGGAACACTGAAGCTTTCTTT
d_gene: .
j_gene: TRBJ1-1
abundance: .
v_gene: TRBV7-6

CDR3aa: CSVMAGSETQYF
CDR3nt: TGCAGCGTGATGGCGGGCAGTGAGACCCAGTACTTC
d_gene: .
j_gene: TRBJ2-5
abundance: .
v_gene: TRBV29-1

CDR3aa: CASSLGLTYEQYF
CDR3nt: TGCGCCAGCAGCCTGGGACTCACCTACGAGCAGTACTTC
d_gene: .
j_gene: TRBJ2-7
abundance: .
v_gene: TRBV4-3

CDR3aa: CASSPRPQGEKLFF
CDR3nt: TGTGCCAGCAGTCCCCGTCCACAGGGTGAAAAACTGTTTTTT
d_gene: .
j_gene: TRBJ1-4
abundance: .
v_gene: TRBV2

CDR3aa: CASSEQGAGSSGANVLTF
CDR3nt: TGTGCCAGCAGTGAACAGGGGGCGGGTAGCTCTGGGGCCAACGTCCTGACTTTC
d_gene: TRBD1
j_gene: TRBJ2-6
abundance: .
v_gene: TRBV6-1

CDR3aa: CASSQGLLAGGDEQFF
CDR3nt: TGTGCCAGCAGCCAAGGTCTACTAGCGGGGGGGGATGAGCAGTTCTTC
d_gene: TRBD2
j_gene: TRBJ2-1
abundance: .
v_gene: TRBV4-2